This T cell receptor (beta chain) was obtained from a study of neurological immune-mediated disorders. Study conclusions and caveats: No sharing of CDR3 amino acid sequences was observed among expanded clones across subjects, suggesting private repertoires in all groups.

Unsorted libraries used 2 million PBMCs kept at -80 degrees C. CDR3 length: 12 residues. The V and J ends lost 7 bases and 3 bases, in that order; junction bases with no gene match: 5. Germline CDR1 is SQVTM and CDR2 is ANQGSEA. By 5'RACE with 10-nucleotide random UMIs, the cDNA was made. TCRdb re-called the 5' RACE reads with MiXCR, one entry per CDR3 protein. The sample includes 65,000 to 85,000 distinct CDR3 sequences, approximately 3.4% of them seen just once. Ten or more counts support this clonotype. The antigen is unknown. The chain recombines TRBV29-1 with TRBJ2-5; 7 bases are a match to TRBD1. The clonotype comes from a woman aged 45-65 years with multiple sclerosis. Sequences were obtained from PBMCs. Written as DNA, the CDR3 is TGCAGCGAGTCAACAGGGGAAGAGACCCAGTACTTC. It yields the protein CSESTGEETQYF.